This T cell receptor beta chain was identified during a study of blood T cells in healthy people across ages. J lost 8 bases, V lost 6 bases, and 7 bases had no gene match. This CDR3 comprises 12 residues. Germline CDR1 is SQVTM and CDR2 is ANQGSEA. A J-beta primer mix and a sample-barcoded 5' primer were used in a second PCR of about 6 to 12 cycles. One entry per CDR3 protein, called by TCRdb with MiXCR from the 5' RACE reads. The data show 750,000 to 950,000 distinct CDR3 sequences, under 35% seen once. These data are also associated with another study on T cells of mothers and their children. That report adds: A few healthy Caucasian mothers and their six children were the donors.

Source material: blood. The sequence was collected from a middle-aged woman in good health. The chain uses TRBV29-1 and TRBJ1-2; 9 nucleotides align to TRBD1. The CDR3, as DNA: TGCAGCGTGGCGGGACAGGGTAGAGGCTACACCTTC. Its translation: CSVAGQGRGYTF.